The 15 T cell receptor beta chains listed next were all sequenced from one sample in a study of blood T cell repertoires in COVID-19. Sequencing was performed with immunoSEQ multiplex PCR; in TCRdb, only in-frame clones are kept and a portion is missing. The table includes approximately 280,000 clones, around 85% detected once. The sequencing input was peripheral blood. These receptors all stem from a man aged 45 to 65 with active or convalescent COVID-19.

In this sample, this clone turned up once. J is TRBJ1-5 and V is TRBV30; D perhaps matches TRBD1 (5 bases). The germline gives CDR1 GTSNPN, CDR2 SVGIG (reference sequence). This CDR3 is 14 amino acids long. The V end lost 0 bases, the J end lost 6 bases, and 12 bases lay between the germline ends. In DNA form, the CDR3 reads TGTGCCTGGAGTGTACTAAGGGGCAGTCAGCCCCAGCATTTT. It translates to CAWSVLRGSQPQHF.

CDR3 region: CATKVPGQTLTTNEKLFF. The CDR3 nucleotides are TGTGCCACCAAAGTACCGGGACAGACCCTTACAACTAATGAAAAACTGTTTTTT. This rearrangement joins TRBV28 to TRBJ1-4, with 7 bases fitting TRBD1. This CDR3 comprises 18 residues. J was trimmed by 0 bases and V by 10 bases; bases with no gene match: 17. Germline V gives CDR1 MDHEN, CDR2 SYDVKM.

V is TRBV11-2 and J is TRBJ2-3; 11 bases are a match to TRBD2. Trimming removed 5 bases from V and 5 bases from J; junction bases left unmatched: 6. CDR3 length: 15 amino acids. Germline V gene lookup returns CDR1 SGHAT and CDR2 FQNNGV. This CDR3 is CASSRSGRAGDTQYF. CDR3 in DNA: TGTGCCAGCAGCCGTAGCGGGAGGGCCGGAGATACGCAGTATTTT. The full variable domain, its missing parts supplied by reference TRBV11-2 and TRBJ2-3, is EAGVAQSPRYKIIEKRQSVAFWCNPISGHATLYWYQQILGQGPKLLIQFQNNGVVDDSQLPKDRFSAERLKGVDSTLKIQPAKLEDSAVYLCASSRSGRAGDTQYFGPGTRLTVL.

The gene calls are TRBV3-1 (or the pseudogene TRBV3-2) and TRBJ1-1; a possible D gene is TRBD1 (5 bases). CDR3 length equals 11 residues. The V gene lost 5 bases and the J gene lost 11 bases, with 12 bases spanning the gap. Germline V CDR1 and CDR2: LGHDT, YNNKEL (reference sequence). The CDR3, as DNA: TGTGCCAGCAGCTCGGGAGGGGACGCTTTCTTT. This translates into CASSSGGDAFF.

The rearrangement uses TRBV28 and TRBJ2-7; 9 bases fit TRBD1. The CDR3 spans 13 residues. Germline V CDR1 and CDR2: MDHEN, SYDVKM. V lost 9 bases, J lost 2 bases, and 5 bases stayed unmatched. The CDR3 DNA is TGTGCCAGTCGACAGGGGGTCCCCTACGAGCAGTACTTC. Its translation: CASRQGVPYEQYF. The full variable domain, with the rest looked up from reference TRBV28 and TRBJ2-7, is DVKVTQSSRYLVKRTGEKVFLECVQDMDHENMFWYRQDPGLGLRLIYFSYDVKMKEKGDIPEGYSVSREKKERFSLILESASTNQTSMYLCASRQGVPYEQYFGPGTRLTVT.

The chain joins TRBV30 to TRBJ1-4, with 7 bases fitting TRBD1. CDR3 length: 13 amino acids. The germline gives CDR1 GTSNPN, CDR2 SVGIG (reference sequence). V was pared by 4 bases and J by 7 bases, with 6 bases of the junction left unmatched. CDR3: CAWKTGASEKLFF. The CDR3 nucleotides are TGTGCCTGGAAAACAGGGGCTAGTGAAAAACTGTTTTTT.

In this sample, this clone turned up once. The rearrangement joins TRBV2 to TRBJ1-6, with a possible D match to TRBD1 (5 bases). The V end lost 8 bases, the J end lost 6 bases, and 11 bases lay between the germline ends. Germline CDR1 and CDR2: SNHLY and FYNNEI. CDR3 length equals 13 residues. The chain's CDR3 is CASGVQANSPLHF. CDR3 sequence (DNA): TGTGCCAGCGGTGTACAGGCTAATTCACCCCTCCACTTT.

V gene TRBV4-2 combines with J gene TRBJ2-1; a possible D gene is TRBD1 (5 bases). Germline CDR1 reads LGHNA; CDR2 reads YNFKEQ. The V end was cut by 4 bases, the J end by 0 bases, with 13 bases between. The CDR3 is made up of 16 amino acids. The DNA of the CDR3 is TGTGCCAGCAGCCCAAGGGATCAGGGCTCCTACAATGAGCAGTTCTTC. Protein product: CASSPRDQGSYNEQFF.

The V and J genes are TRBV5-4 and TRBJ2-1; 10 nucleotides match TRBD2. V was pared by 0 bases and J by 7 bases, with 4 bases of the junction left unmatched. Germline-derived CDR1 and CDR2 are SGHNT and YYREEE (reference sequence). CDR3 length: 15 amino acids. CDR3 residues: CASSLASGSRNEQFF. CDR3 bases: TGTGCCAGCAGCTTGGCTAGCGGGAGTAGGAATGAGCAGTTCTTC.

The rearrangement uses TRBV3-1 (or the pseudogene TRBV3-2) and TRBJ2-3, with a tentative D call TRBD2 (6 bases). Trimming left V 4 bases short and J 0 bases short, with 8 bases between. Germline V CDR1 and CDR2: LGHDT, YNNKEL (reference sequence). The CDR3 is 14 amino acids. In DNA, the CDR3 is TGTGCCAGCAGCCCGAGCGGGAGCACAGATACGCAGTATTTT. This sequence encodes CASSPSGSTDTQYF.

A few counts support this clone. The chain is built from TRBV6-5 and TRBJ1-5; tentatively, D is TRBD1 (5 bases). The CDR3 runs to 15 residues. The V and J ends lost 6 bases and 4 bases respectively, with 16 bases between them. Germline CDR1 and CDR2: MNHEY and SVGAGI. The CDR3 spells CASSLKGSGNQPQHF. Written as DNA, the CDR3 is TGTGCCAGCAGCCTCAAGGGGTCGGGTAATCAGCCCCAGCATTTT.

This clone is a singleton in its sample. The V gene is TRBV6-6, the J gene TRBJ2-2, with D maybe TRBD2 (6 bases). The CDR3 runs to 14 residues. V was pared by 6 bases and J by 4 bases, with 12 bases between. CDR1 is MNHNY and CDR2 is SVGAGI in the germline V gene (reference sequence). The CDR3: CASRLTSGTGELFF. CDR3 in DNA: TGTGCCAGCAGACTGACTAGTGGCACCGGGGAGCTGTTTTTT.

The genes are TRBV3-1 (or the pseudogene TRBV3-2) and TRBJ1-1; 8 nucleotides agree with TRBD1. CDR1 is LGHDT, CDR2 YNNKEL, per germline (reference sequence). This CDR3 has 13 residues. The trim removed 6 bases at V and 11 bases at J, leaving 11 bases unmatched. The CDR3 DNA reads TGTGCCAGCAGTCCATCAGGGGGCTCGGGGGCTTTCTTT. It specifies CASSPSGGSGAFF.

The chain carries TRBV7-9 and TRBJ2-1; no firm D call. CDR1 and CDR2 (germline): SEHNR, FQNEAQ (reference sequence). V was trimmed by 1 base and J by 5 bases, leaving 9 bases between them. This CDR3 spans 14 amino acids. CDR3: CASSLGADHNEQFF. The CDR3 region has the DNA TGTGCCAGCAGCTTAGGGGCCGACCACAATGAGCAGTTCTTC.

The chain combines TRBV10-2 with TRBJ1-3, with 7 positions matching TRBD1. After removal of 4 bases from V and 5 bases from J, the junction contained 5 bases not matched to a gene. Germline lookup yields CDR1 WSHSY and CDR2 SAAADI. CDR3 length equals 14 residues. The CDR3 region has the DNA TGCGCCAGCAGTGCCCGGGACAGCCGAAACACCATATATTTT. It translates to CASSARDSRNTIYF.